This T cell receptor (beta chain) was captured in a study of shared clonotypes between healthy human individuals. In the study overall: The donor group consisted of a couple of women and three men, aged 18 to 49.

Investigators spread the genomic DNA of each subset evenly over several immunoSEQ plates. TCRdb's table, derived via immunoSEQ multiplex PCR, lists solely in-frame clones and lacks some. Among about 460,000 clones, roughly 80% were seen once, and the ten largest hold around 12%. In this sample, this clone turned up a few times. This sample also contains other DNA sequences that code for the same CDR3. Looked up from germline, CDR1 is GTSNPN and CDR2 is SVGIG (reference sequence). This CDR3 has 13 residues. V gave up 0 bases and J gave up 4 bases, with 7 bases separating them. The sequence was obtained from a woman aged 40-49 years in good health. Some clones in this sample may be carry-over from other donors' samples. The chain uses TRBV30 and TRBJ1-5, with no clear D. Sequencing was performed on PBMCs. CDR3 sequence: CAWSVSDNQPQHF. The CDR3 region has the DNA TGTGCCTGGAGTGTATCGGATAATCAGCCCCAGCATTTT.